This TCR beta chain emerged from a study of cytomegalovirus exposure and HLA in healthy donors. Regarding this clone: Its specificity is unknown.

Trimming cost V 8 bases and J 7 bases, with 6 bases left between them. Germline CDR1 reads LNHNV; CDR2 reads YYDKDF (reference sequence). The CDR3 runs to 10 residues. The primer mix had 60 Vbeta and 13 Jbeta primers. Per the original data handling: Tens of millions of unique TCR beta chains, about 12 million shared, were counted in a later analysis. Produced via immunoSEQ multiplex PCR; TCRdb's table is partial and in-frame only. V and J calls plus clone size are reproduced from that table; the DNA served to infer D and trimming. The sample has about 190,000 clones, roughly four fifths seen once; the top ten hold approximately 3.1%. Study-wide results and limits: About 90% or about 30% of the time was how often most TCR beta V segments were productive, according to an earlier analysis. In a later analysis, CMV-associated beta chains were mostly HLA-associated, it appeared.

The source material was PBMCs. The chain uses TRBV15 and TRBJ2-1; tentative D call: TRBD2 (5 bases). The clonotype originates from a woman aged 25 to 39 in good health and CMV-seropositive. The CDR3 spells CATGLNEQFF. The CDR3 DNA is TGTGCCACCGGACTGAATGAGCAGTTCTTC.